The 23 T cell receptor beta chains below were found in one sample sequenced in a study of T-cell memory formation after mild COVID-19. TCRdb re-called the 5' RACE reads through MiXCR, storing one row per CDR3 protein. The profile shows about 420,000 distinct CDR3 sequences, about 22% of them singletons. The material sequenced was PBMCs or a T cell subset sorted from them (not recorded which). The origin of the receptors is an adult woman who had mild COVID-19 (a few samples of this study predate the infection). Cell type and time point are not known.

The DNA of the CDR3 is TGTGCCGCCCGTGATTCTAGCACAGATACGCAGTATTTT. Translated: CAARDSSTDTQYF. The chain joins TRBV6-6 to TRBJ2-3; D ambiguous. Trimming took off 11 bases at V and 0 bases at J, with 12 bases between the two ends. The CDR3 consists of 13 residues. Germline CDR1 and CDR2: MNHNY and SVGAGI (reference sequence).

This clonotype was found a few times. The rearrangement joins TRBV29-1 to TRBJ2-1; D is ambiguous. The germline CDR1 and CDR2 sequences are SQVTM and ANQGSEA. Trimming took 2 bases from V and 8 from J, leaving 4 bases between them. This CDR3 has 10 residues. The CDR3 bases are TGCAGCGTTGAACAGCATGAGCAGTTCTTC. It codes for CSVEQHEQFF.

This clonotype has more than one count but fewer than ten. This chain joins TRBV18 and TRBJ2-2; tentative D call: TRBD2 (6 bases). Germline V CDR1 and CDR2: KGHSH, LQKENI. With 0 bases removed from V and 6 bases from J, the gap between germline ends came to 11 bases. The CDR3 loop spans 15 amino acids. CDR3 in amino acids: CASSPPTGVPGELFF. Written as DNA, the CDR3 is TGTGCCAGCTCACCACCGACGGGAGTACCCGGGGAGCTGTTTTTT. The full variable domain, completed using reference TRBV18 and TRBJ2-2, is NAGVMQNPRHLVRRRGQEARLRCSPMKGHSHVYWYRQLPEEGLKFMVYLQKENIIDESGMPKERFSAEFPKEGPSILRIQQVVRGDSAAYFCASSPPTGVPGELFFGEGSRLTVL.

This clonotype came up a few times. The chain has TRBV4-1 and TRBJ2-1, with 7 bases fitting TRBD1. CDR1 is MGHRA, CDR2 YSYEKL, per germline. V shed 3 bases and J 0 bases; nucleotides not matched to a gene: 5. The CDR3 consists of 16 residues. Here the CDR3 reads CASSHHGQASYNEQFF. The CDR3 DNA sequence: TGCGCCAGCAGCCACCACGGACAGGCCTCCTACAATGAGCAGTTCTTC.

This clonotype was detected only a few times. The rearrangement links TRBV5-4 to TRBJ2-2; 8 bases map to TRBD1. The CDR3 covers 16 residues. Germline V gives CDR1 SGHNT, CDR2 YYREEE (reference sequence). V was pared by 4 bases and J by 4 bases, with 9 bases of the junction left unmatched. DNA for the CDR3: TGTGCCAGCAGCCTCGACAGGGGCAAGGGCACCGGGGAGCTGTTTTTT. It translates to CASSLDRGKGTGELFF.

Only a few counts were recorded for this clonotype. This chain uses TRBV27 with TRBJ2-7; D may correspond to TRBD1 or TRBD2 (5 bases each). Germline V gene lookup returns CDR1 MNHEY and CDR2 SMNVEV (reference sequence). There are 13 residues in the CDR3. V shed 0 bases and J shed 7 bases, with 10 bases lying between them. DNA of the CDR3: TGTGCCAGCAGTTTATCAGGGACGAGTGAGCAGTACTTC. As protein: CASSLSGTSEQYF.

This clonotype has just a few counts. J is TRBJ1-1 and V is TRBV7-9, with D unresolved. CDR3 length: 13 amino acids. Trimming shortened V by 6 bases and J by 4 bases, and 12 bases separated the two germline ends. In germline, CDR1 is SEHNR, CDR2 FQNEAQ (reference sequence). The CDR3 loop reads CASREVWGTEAFF. CDR3 DNA sequence: TGTGCCAGCAGGGAGGTTTGGGGCACTGAAGCTTTCTTT.

This chain uses TRBV4-3 with TRBJ2-3; no definite D call. Germline-derived CDR1 and CDR2 are LGHNA and YSLEER. This CDR3 region has 13 residues. V gave up 0 bases and J gave up 3 bases, with 4 bases separating them. This CDR3 reads CASSQEATDTQYF. CDR3 DNA: TGCGCCAGCAGCCAAGAGGCAACAGATACGCAGTATTTT.

On this clonotype: A much bigger clone sits one base away, suggesting this may be a read error. This chain uses TRBV10-3 with TRBJ1-1; 7 bases are shared with TRBD1. The CDR3 consists of 14 residues. Per germline, CDR1 ENHRY and CDR2 SYGVKD. The ends lost 0 bases at V and 11 bases at J; junction bases unmatched: 9. The CDR3 sequence: CAISESTGSGGAFF. The CDR3 region has the DNA TGTGCCATCAGTGAGTCAACAGGATCAGGGGGGGCTTTCTTT.

The V call is TRBV6-6, the J call TRBJ1-1; no firm D call. Trimming took 6 bases from V and 8 from J, leaving 13 bases between them. CDR1 is MNHNY, CDR2 SVGAGI, per germline (reference sequence). CDR3 size: 12 residues. DNA of the CDR3: TGTGCCAGCAGCCTTCTTCTCAGGGAAGCTTTCTTT. Residues: CASSLLLREAFF.

V gene TRBV12-3 or TRBV12-4 combines with J gene TRBJ1-4; D is possibly TRBD1 (5 bases). The CDR3 is made up of 14 amino acids. Trimming cost V 8 bases and J 1 base, with 11 bases left between them. CDR3 bases: TGTGCCAGCGGAAGAAGGGGAACTAATGAAAAACTGTTTTTT. Translation: CASGRRGTNEKLFF.

This chain joins TRBV15 and TRBJ2-1; D is undetermined. The CDR3 length is 17 residues. The V and J ends lost 2 bases and 10 bases respectively, with 24 bases between them. Germline V gives CDR1 LNHNV, CDR2 YYDKDF (reference sequence). The CDR3 nucleotides read TGTGCCACCAGCAGATCTCCGGACGCACCCAATCTAGGGGAGCAGTTCTTC. As protein: CATSRSPDAPNLGEQFF.

This clonotype was seen a few times. The chain is built from TRBV4-1 and TRBJ2-7; no clear D gene. The CDR3 spans 15 residues. Germline CDR1 reads MGHRA; CDR2 reads YSYEKL. V dropped 2 bases and J dropped 4 bases, with 15 bases sitting between them. The DNA of the CDR3 is TGCGCCAGCAGCCAAAAGACCAACGCCGGGTACGAGCAGTACTTC. Protein sequence: CASSQKTNAGYEQYF.

This clonotype was counted only a few times. The rearrangement uses TRBV5-1 and TRBJ2-3; TRBD1 matches at 7 bases. Per the germline V gene, CDR1 is SGHRS and CDR2 is YFSETQ. The CDR3 has 14 amino acids. V lost 0 bases to trimming and J lost 5 bases; unmatched junction nucleotides: 3. In nucleotides, the CDR3 is TGCGCCAGCAGCTTGGGACAGGGTGGAGATACGCAGTATTTT. This sequence encodes CASSLGQGGDTQYF.

The chain couples TRBV12-3 or TRBV12-4 to TRBJ2-7, with 8 bases lining up with TRBD1. The V and J ends lost 6 bases and 3 bases, in that order; junction bases with no gene match: 13. CDR3 length equals 16 residues. In DNA form, the CDR3 reads TGTGCCAGCAGCGGAGGAAGGGACAGGAGTCTCTACGAGCAGTACTTC. Protein: CASSGGRDRSLYEQYF.

This clonotype was detected only a few times. The chain recombines TRBV29-1 with TRBJ1-4, with TRBD1 identical over 9 bases. The V segment lost 6 bases and the J segment 4 bases; nucleotides outside the gene matches: 9. The CDR3 runs to 15 residues. Germline CDR1 is SQVTM and CDR2 is ANQGSEA. The CDR3 spells CSVSLTGQGNEKLFF. As DNA, the CDR3 is TGCAGCGTGAGTTTGACGGGACAGGGTAATGAAAAACTGTTTTTT.

This clonotype was counted between two and nine times. The gene calls are TRBV15 and TRBJ2-5, with D maybe TRBD1 (7 bases). Germline V CDR1 and CDR2: LNHNV, YYDKDF (reference sequence). The CDR3 covers 15 residues. Trimming removed 3 bases from V and 7 bases from J, with 18 bases in between. Written as DNA, the CDR3 is TGTGCCACCAGCAGGGAGGGACAGCCCGGGGGGACCCAGTACTTC. Translation: CATSREGQPGGTQYF.

V is TRBV5-1 and J is TRBJ2-2; 7 bases map to TRBD1. Germline V CDR1 and CDR2: SGHRS, YFSETQ. V shed 4 bases and J 8 bases; nucleotides not matched to a gene: 5. The CDR3 loop spans 13 amino acids. The CDR3 coding sequence is TGCGCCAGCAGCCACAGGGGACCGGGGGAGCTGTTTTTT. This translates into CASSHRGPGELFF.

This clonotype has more than one count but fewer than ten. The genes are TRBV20-1 and TRBJ1-2; the match to TRBD1 covers 8 bases. In germline, CDR1 is DFQATT, CDR2 SNEGSKA (reference sequence). The CDR3 loop spans 13 amino acids. V dropped 4 bases and J dropped 8; count of bases not matched to a gene: 9. The CDR3 region is CSATLPTGVGYTF. The CDR3 bases are TGCAGTGCTACCCTTCCGACAGGGGTCGGCTACACCTTC.

The CDR3 reads CSAGGEGEKLFF. CDR3 nucleotide sequence: TGCAGTGCTGGCGGGGAGGGCGAAAAACTGTTTTTT. The V and J genes are TRBV20-1 and TRBJ1-4; no clear D gene. V was cut by 5 bases and J by 8 bases, with 12 bases left in between. Germline V gene sequence: CDR1 DFQATT, CDR2 SNEGSKA (reference sequence). This CDR3 spans 12 amino acids.

J is TRBJ2-7 and V is TRBV12-3 or TRBV12-4, with 8 bases aligning to TRBD2. V shed 7 bases and J 0 bases; nucleotides not matched to a gene: 2. This CDR3 comprises 13 residues. The CDR3 region is CASTGLGSYEQYF. CDR3 sequence (DNA): TGTGCCAGCACGGGACTAGGCTCCTACGAGCAGTACTTC.

The chain links TRBV5-6 to TRBJ2-1, with 7 bases aligning to TRBD1. Germline assignment: CDR1 SGHDT and CDR2 YYEEEE. V lost 2 bases and J lost 2; bases outside the gene matches: 4. The CDR3 contains 15 residues. In DNA, the CDR3 is TGTGCCAGCAGCTTACAGGGGATCCCCTACAATGAGCAGTTCTTC. Its translation: CASSLQGIPYNEQFF.

The chain employs TRBV11-2 and TRBJ2-1, with D possibly being TRBD1 or TRBD2 (5 bases each). From germline, CDR1 is SGHAT and CDR2 FQNNGV. This CDR3 has 12 amino acids. V shed 3 bases and J shed 14 bases, with 14 bases lying between them. CDR3 region: CASSFNRDPEFF. The DNA for the CDR3 is TGTGCCAGCAGCTTCAACCGGGACCCGGAGTTCTTC.